Included here is one T cell receptor beta chain sequence, with context. The data are from a study of OX40 agonist ivuxolimab in advanced cancers. Germline lookup yields CDR1 SEHNR and CDR2 FQNEAQ (reference sequence). V lost 4 bases, J lost 7 bases, and 13 bases lay in between. The CDR3 covers 14 residues. The table came from immunoSEQ multiplex PCR; TCRdb's copy has only in-frame clones and leaves some out. The sample includes tens of thousands of clones, more than 70% of them seen just once. This TCR was recovered from an adult with an advanced solid tumor such as melanoma, head and neck, liver or kidney cancer. The J gene is TRBJ1-4, the V gene TRBV7-9; weak D call: TRBD1 (5 bases). The specimen was CD4+ or CD8+ T cells sorted from blood, collected in a trial of the OX40 agonist ivuxolimab. CDR3 loop: CASSYRGHGEKLFF. CDR3 coding DNA: TGTGCCAGCAGCTACCGGGGCCACGGTGAAAAACTGTTTTTT.